These 22 T cell receptor beta chains were all obtained from the same sample, sequenced in a study of graft-versus-host responses after intestinal transplantation. Some clones are missing from TCRdb's copy, which holds only in-frame ones; the method was immunoSEQ multiplex PCR. The sample records about 120,000 clones, approximately 92% being singletons. The antigens these receptors bind are not known. The sample was unstimulated CD4+ T cells sorted from spleen or lymph node cells, taken before intestinal transplant. These receptors came from a human donor who received an intestinal transplant.

This sequence joins TRBV5-1 and TRBJ2-7; 7 bases align to TRBD2. Germline assignment: CDR1 SGHRS and CDR2 YFSETQ. This CDR3 contains 12 residues. Trimming at V came to 4 bases and at J to 6 bases, leaving 4 bases not matched to a gene. The CDR3 region is CASSPSSGEQYF. In nucleotides, the CDR3 is TGCGCCAGCAGCCCTTCTAGCGGCGAGCAGTACTTC.

This clone was seen just once. The rearrangement uses TRBV7-4 and TRBJ1-4; D gene uncertain. Germline values: CDR1 SGHVT, CDR2 SQSDAQ. The V and J ends lost 3 bases and 0 bases respectively, with 8 bases between them. This CDR3 spans 15 amino acids. The CDR3, as DNA: TGTGCCAGCAGCTTGGGTCCAGCAACTAATGAAAAACTGTTTTTT. Translating it yields CASSLGPATNEKLFF.

The chain employs TRBV19 and TRBJ1-5; 8 bases map to TRBD1. V lost 9 bases and J lost 5; bases outside the gene matches: 12. Germline lookup yields CDR1 LNHDA and CDR2 SQIVND (reference sequence). The CDR3 sequence is 15 residues long. The CDR3 here is CASCRGQFRDQPQHF. CDR3 bases: TGTGCCAGCTGCAGGGGGCAGTTTCGCGATCAGCCCCAGCATTTT.

The chain couples TRBV28 to TRBJ2-5; 7 bases are shared with TRBD2. This CDR3 comprises 12 residues. J lost 10 bases, V lost 3 bases, and 5 bases had no gene match. In germline, CDR1 is MDHEN, CDR2 SYDVKM. The CDR3 loop is CASSFVGGIQYF. The CDR3 region has the DNA TGTGCCAGCAGTTTCGTGGGAGGGATCCAGTACTTC. The full variable domain, rest sourced from reference TRBV28 and TRBJ2-5, is DVKVTQSSRYLVKRTGEKVFLECVQDMDHENMFWYRQDPGLGLRLIYFSYDVKMKEKGDIPEGYSVSREKKERFSLILESASTNQTSMYLCASSFVGGIQYFGPGTRLLVL.

The gene calls are TRBV28 and TRBJ2-4; 10 nucleotides line up with TRBD1. The CDR3 is 14 amino acids. Trimming removed 6 bases from V and 7 bases from J; junction bases left unmatched: 6. CDR1 is MDHEN and CDR2 is SYDVKM in the germline V gene. This CDR3 reads CASSRTGGSNIQYF. CDR3 nucleotide sequence: TGTGCCAGCAGCCGGACAGGGGGTAGTAACATTCAGTACTTC.

The V and J genes are TRBV30 and TRBJ2-4; tentatively, D is TRBD1 or TRBD2 (6 bases each). The CDR3 has 12 residues. Germline CDR1 is GTSNPN and CDR2 is SVGIG (reference sequence). Trimming stripped 5 bases from V and 7 bases from J, with 12 bases between. The CDR3 reads CAWGLGGNIQYF. CDR3 bases: TGTGCCTGGGGATTAGGGGGGAACATTCAGTACTTC.

This chain links TRBV5-6 with TRBJ1-4; the match to TRBD1 covers 10 bases. This CDR3 is 14 amino acids long. CDR1 and CDR2 (germline): SGHDT, YYEEEE. Trimming removed 4 bases from V and 9 bases from J; junction bases left unmatched: 6. Here the CDR3 DNA reads TGTGCCAGCAGCCTCTTGGGACAGGGGCAAAAACTGTTTTTT. This encodes CASSLLGQGQKLFF.

V usage is TRBV30 and J usage is TRBJ2-1, with a tentative D call TRBD2 (6 bases). This CDR3 contains 13 residues. Germline assignment: CDR1 GTSNPN and CDR2 SVGIG (reference sequence). With 2 bases removed from V and 3 bases from J, the gap between germline ends came to 8 bases. The DNA for the CDR3 is TGTGCCTGGAGTCGACTAGACTACAATGAGCAGTTCTTC. Its protein is CAWSRLDYNEQFF. Full variable domain (outside the CDR3, taken from reference TRBV30 and TRBJ2-1): SQTIHQWPATLVQPVGSPLSLECTVEGTSNPNLYWYRQAAGRGLQLLFYSVGIGQISSEVPQNLSASRPQDRQFILSSKKLLLSDSGFYLCAWSRLDYNEQFFGPGTRLTVL.

The V gene is TRBV21-1, the J gene TRBJ1-3. TRBV21-1 counts as a pseudogene. This CDR3 contains 17 residues. The CDR3 bases are TGTGCCAGCAGCAAAGGTCACAAATGGAGCTCTGGAAACACCATATATTTT. This sequence encodes CASSKGHKWSSGNTIYF.

The CDR3 nucleotides read TGTGCCTGGAGAGGGAGGGGGAAAGACCATGGCTACACCTTC. It yields the protein CAWRGRGKDHGYTF. The rearrangement uses TRBV30 and TRBJ1-2, with a weak D call TRBD1 (6 bases). CDR1 and CDR2 (germline): GTSNPN, SVGIG (reference sequence). Trimming took off 3 bases at V and 6 bases at J, with 17 bases between the two ends. The CDR3 is 14 amino acids.

This rearrangement joins TRBV6-1 to TRBJ1-5; D is ambiguous. The germline V gene encodes CDR1 MNHNS and CDR2 SASEGT. Trimming removed 4 bases at V and 7 bases at J, with 17 bases between. CDR3 length equals 15 residues. DNA for the CDR3: TGTGCCAGCAGTGCAGCGAGGGCAGTCGGACAGCCCCAGCATTTT. Its protein is CASSAARAVGQPQHF.

The chain carries TRBV7-3 and TRBJ2-1; D is undetermined. Germline assignment: CDR1 SGHTA and CDR2 FQGTGA. There are 15 residues in the CDR3. V shed 2 bases and J shed 0 bases, with 8 bases lying between them. Here the CDR3 DNA reads TGTGCCAGCAGCTTAGACCCATACTCCTACAATGAGCAGTTCTTC. It is translated as CASSLDPYSYNEQFF.

In DNA form, the CDR3 reads TGCGCCAGCAGCTTCGGGACTAGCGGGAGGGCGTACAATGAGCAGTTCTTC. It yields the protein CASSFGTSGRAYNEQFF. This chain connects TRBV5-1 to TRBJ2-1; TRBD2 matches at 16 bases. Germline V CDR1 and CDR2: SGHRS, YFSETQ. This CDR3 has 17 residues. After removal of 2 bases from V and 4 bases from J, the junction contained 3 bases not matched to a gene. The variable domain in full, completed from reference TRBV5-1 and TRBJ2-1, reads KAGVTQTPRYLIKTRGQQVTLSCSPISGHRSVSWYQQTPGQGLQFLFEYFSETQRNKGNFPGRFSGRQFSNSRSEMNVSTLELGDSALYLCASSFGTSGRAYNEQFFGPGTRLTVL.

The chain combines TRBV6-6 with TRBJ2-3; D unclear. The CDR3 consists of 14 residues. V was pared by 5 bases and J by 2 bases, with 11 bases between. The germline V gene has CDR1 MNHNY and CDR2 SVGAGI (reference sequence). For the CDR3, the DNA is TGTGCCAGCAGTCCTCATGATAACACAGATACGCAGTATTTT. It is translated as CASSPHDNTDTQYF.

The V and J genes are TRBV28 and TRBJ2-4; 14 bases are shared with TRBD2. The germline CDR1 and CDR2 sequences are MDHEN and SYDVKM. The trim removed 3 bases at V and 3 bases at J, leaving 4 bases unmatched. The CDR3 covers 17 residues. The CDR3 region has the DNA TGTGCCAGCAGTTTGGGGACTAGCGGGAGAGTCAAAAACATTCAGTACTTC. This gives the protein CASSLGTSGRVKNIQYF.

The V and J genes are TRBV5-1 and TRBJ2-1; 7 positions match TRBD2. The germline CDR1 and CDR2 sequences are SGHRS and YFSETQ. This CDR3 comprises 14 residues. Trimming at V came to 4 bases and at J to 2 bases, leaving 3 bases not matched to a gene. For the CDR3, the DNA is TGCGCCAGCAGCCGAGGACTAGCCTACAATGAGCAGTTCTTC. Translating it yields CASSRGLAYNEQFF.

The V and J genes are TRBV28 and TRBJ1-5; no firm D call. Germline V gene sequence: CDR1 MDHEN, CDR2 SYDVKM. There are 14 residues in the CDR3. Trimming stripped 3 bases from V and 2 bases from J, with 8 bases between. CDR3 residues: CASSFGYRNQPQHF. The CDR3 nucleotides read TGTGCCAGCAGTTTTGGGTATCGCAATCAGCCCCAGCATTTT.

The chain recombines TRBV5-1 with TRBJ1-1; TRBD1 matches 8 bases. The CDR3 consists of 14 residues. CDR1 SGHRS and CDR2 YFSETQ come from the germline V gene. Trimming at V came to 1 base and at J to 5 bases, leaving 4 bases not matched to a gene. CDR3 residues: CASSLQGARTEAFF. As DNA, the CDR3 is TGCGCCAGCAGCTTGCAGGGGGCGAGGACTGAAGCTTTCTTT.

The gene calls are TRBV2 and TRBJ2-6; no definite D call. V was trimmed by 5 bases and J by 12 bases, leaving 11 bases between them. The CDR3 length is 12 residues. Germline V gene lookup returns CDR1 SNHLY and CDR2 FYNNEI. CDR3 DNA sequence: TGTGCCAGCAGTATATCCGGGCGCGTCCTGACTTTC. It yields the protein CASSISGRVLTF. The full variable domain, in which reference TRBV2 and TRBJ2-6 provide the parts outside the CDR3, is EPEVTQTPSHQVTQMGQEVILRCVPISNHLYFYWYRQILGQKVEFLVSFYNNEISEKSEIFDDQFSVERPDGSNFTLKIRSTKLEDSAMYFCASSISGRVLTFGAGSRLTVL.

This chain links TRBV30 with TRBJ1-2; 7 bases match TRBD1. V gave up 0 bases and J gave up 6 bases; unmatched junction bases: 7. CDR1 and CDR2 (germline): GTSNPN, SVGIG (reference sequence). The CDR3 runs 14 residues. CDR3 DNA: TGTGCCTGGAGTGTTGACAGGGCTTGGGATGGCTACACCTTC. Protein: CAWSVDRAWDGYTF. The variable domain in full, completed from reference TRBV30 and TRBJ1-2, reads SQTIHQWPATLVQPVGSPLSLECTVEGTSNPNLYWYRQAAGRGLQLLFYSVGIGQISSEVPQNLSASRPQDRQFILSSKKLLLSDSGFYLCAWSVDRAWDGYTFGSGTRLTVV.

The V gene is TRBV11-2, the J gene TRBJ2-1, with D possibly TRBD2 on 6 matching bases. In germline, CDR1 is SGHAT, CDR2 FQNNGV. V was cut by 5 bases and J by 3 bases, with 20 bases left in between. This CDR3 is 17 amino acids long. The CDR3 DNA follows: TGTGCCAGCAGCCGGCGCCCCTCAGCGGGCCACTACAATGAGCAGTTCTTC. This sequence encodes CASSRRPSAGHYNEQFF.

The count of this clone is one. For the CDR3, the DNA is TGTGCCAGCTCACCCAGGGTAGGGAATCAGCCCCAGCATTTT. It encodes CASSPRVGNQPQHF. The chain uses TRBV18 and TRBJ1-5; tentative D call: TRBD1 (5 bases). The CDR3 sequence is 14 residues long. The V end lost 3 bases, the J end lost 4 bases, and 10 bases lay between the germline ends. Germline V lookup: CDR1 KGHSH, CDR2 LQKENI.